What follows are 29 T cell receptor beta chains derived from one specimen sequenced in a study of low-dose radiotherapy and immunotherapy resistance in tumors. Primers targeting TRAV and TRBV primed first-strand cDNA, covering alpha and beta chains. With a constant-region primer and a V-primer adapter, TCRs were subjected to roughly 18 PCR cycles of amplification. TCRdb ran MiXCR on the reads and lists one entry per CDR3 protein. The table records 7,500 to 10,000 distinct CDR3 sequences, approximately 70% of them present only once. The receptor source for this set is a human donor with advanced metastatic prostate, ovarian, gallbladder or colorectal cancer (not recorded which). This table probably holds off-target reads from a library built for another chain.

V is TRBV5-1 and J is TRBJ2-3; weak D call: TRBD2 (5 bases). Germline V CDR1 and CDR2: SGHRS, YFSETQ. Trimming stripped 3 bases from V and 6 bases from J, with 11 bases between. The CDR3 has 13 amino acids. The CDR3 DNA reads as TGCGCCAGCAGCTGGAGGCCGTCGGATACGCAGTATTTT. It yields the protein CASSWRPSDTQYF.

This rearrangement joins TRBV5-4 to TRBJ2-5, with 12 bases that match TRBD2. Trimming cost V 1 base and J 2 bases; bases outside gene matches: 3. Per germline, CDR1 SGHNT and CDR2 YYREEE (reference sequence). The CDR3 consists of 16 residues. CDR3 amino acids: CASSLILAGGQETQYF. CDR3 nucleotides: TGTGCCAGCAGCTTGATCCTAGCGGGGGGGCAAGAGACCCAGTACTTC.

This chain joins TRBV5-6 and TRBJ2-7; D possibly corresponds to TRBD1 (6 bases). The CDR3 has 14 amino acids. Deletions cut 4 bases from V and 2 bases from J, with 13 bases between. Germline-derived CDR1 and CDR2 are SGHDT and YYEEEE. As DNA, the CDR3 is TGTGCCAGCAGCCCGGGCAGGGGTACCTACGAGCAGTACTTC. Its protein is CASSPGRGTYEQYF.

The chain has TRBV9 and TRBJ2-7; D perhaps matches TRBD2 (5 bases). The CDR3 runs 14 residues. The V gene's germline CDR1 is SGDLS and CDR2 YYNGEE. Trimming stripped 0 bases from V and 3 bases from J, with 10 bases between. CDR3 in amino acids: CASSVGPDYYEQYF. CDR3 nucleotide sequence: TGTGCCAGCAGCGTAGGCCCAGACTACTACGAGCAGTACTTC.

CDR3: CASSNGKNTEAFF. The CDR3 DNA is TGTGCCAGCAGTAACGGAAAGAACACTGAAGCTTTCTTT. The chain joins TRBV6-6 to TRBJ1-1, with D unresolved. The CDR3 has 13 amino acids. Germline assignment: CDR1 MNHNY and CDR2 SVGAGI (reference sequence). The V end lost 5 bases, the J end lost 1 base, and 8 bases lay between the germline ends.

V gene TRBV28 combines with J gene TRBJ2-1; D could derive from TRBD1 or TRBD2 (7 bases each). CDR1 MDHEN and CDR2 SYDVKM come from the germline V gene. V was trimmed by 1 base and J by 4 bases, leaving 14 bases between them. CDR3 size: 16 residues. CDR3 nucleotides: TGTGCCAGCAGTTTATTTTCAGGGGGAGGGTACAATGAGCAGTTCTTC. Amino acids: CASSLFSGGGYNEQFF. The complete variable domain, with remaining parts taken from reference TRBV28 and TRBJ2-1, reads DVKVTQSSRYLVKRTGEKVFLECVQDMDHENMFWYRQDPGLGLRLIYFSYDVKMKEKGDIPEGYSVSREKKERFSLILESASTNQTSMYLCASSLFSGGGYNEQFFGPGTRLTVL.

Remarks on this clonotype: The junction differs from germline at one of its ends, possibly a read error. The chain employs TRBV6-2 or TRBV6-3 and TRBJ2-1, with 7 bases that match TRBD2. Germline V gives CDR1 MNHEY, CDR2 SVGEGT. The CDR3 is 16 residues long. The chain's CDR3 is CASSEATAGLNNKQFF. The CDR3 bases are TGTGCCAGCAGTGAAGCGACAGCGGGGTTAAACAATAAGCAGTTCTTC.

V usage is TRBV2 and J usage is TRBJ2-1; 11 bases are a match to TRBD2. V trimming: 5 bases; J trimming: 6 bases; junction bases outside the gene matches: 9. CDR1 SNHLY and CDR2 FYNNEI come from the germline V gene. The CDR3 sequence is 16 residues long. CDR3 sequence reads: CASSNTGTSGRNEQFF. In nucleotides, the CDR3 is TGTGCCAGCAGTAACACCGGGACTAGCGGCCGCAATGAGCAGTTCTTC.

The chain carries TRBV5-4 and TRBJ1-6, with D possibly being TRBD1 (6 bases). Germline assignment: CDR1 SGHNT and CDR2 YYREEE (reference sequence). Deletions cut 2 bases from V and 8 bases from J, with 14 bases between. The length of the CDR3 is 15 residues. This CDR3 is CASSFNGGTYSPLHF. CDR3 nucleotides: TGTGCCAGCAGCTTCAACGGGGGCACATATTCACCCCTCCACTTT.

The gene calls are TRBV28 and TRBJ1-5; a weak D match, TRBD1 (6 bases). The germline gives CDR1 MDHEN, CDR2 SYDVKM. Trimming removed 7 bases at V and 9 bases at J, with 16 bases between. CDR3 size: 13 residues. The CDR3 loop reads CASTRTQGRPQHF. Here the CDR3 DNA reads TGTGCCAGCACCCGGACCCAGGGGAGGCCCCAGCATTTT.

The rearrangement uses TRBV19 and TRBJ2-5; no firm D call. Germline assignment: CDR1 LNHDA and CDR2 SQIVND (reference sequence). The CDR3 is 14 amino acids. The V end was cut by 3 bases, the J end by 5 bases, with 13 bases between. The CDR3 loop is CASSIAVAYETQYF. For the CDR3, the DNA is TGTGCCAGTAGTATCGCGGTAGCATACGAGACCCAGTACTTC. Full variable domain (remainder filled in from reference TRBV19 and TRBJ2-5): DGGITQSPKYLFRKEGQNVTLSCEQNLNHDAMYWYRQDPGQGLRLIYYSQIVNDFQKGDIAEGYSVSREKKESFPLTVTSAQKNPTAFYLCASSIAVAYETQYFGPGTRLLVL.

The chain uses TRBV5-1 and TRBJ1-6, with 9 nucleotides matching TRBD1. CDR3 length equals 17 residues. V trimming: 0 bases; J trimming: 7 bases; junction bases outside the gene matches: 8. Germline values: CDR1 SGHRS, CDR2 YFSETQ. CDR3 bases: TGCGCCAGCAGCTTGGGGGACAGGGTGTTTGAGAATTCACCCCTCCACTTT. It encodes CASSLGDRVFENSPLHF.

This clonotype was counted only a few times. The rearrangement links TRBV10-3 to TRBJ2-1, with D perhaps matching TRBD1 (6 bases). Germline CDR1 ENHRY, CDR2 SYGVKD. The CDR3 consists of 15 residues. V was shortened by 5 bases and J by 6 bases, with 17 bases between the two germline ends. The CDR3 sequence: CAISSQGKAGNEQFF. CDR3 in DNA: TGTGCCATCAGTTCACAGGGTAAGGCTGGCAATGAGCAGTTCTTC.

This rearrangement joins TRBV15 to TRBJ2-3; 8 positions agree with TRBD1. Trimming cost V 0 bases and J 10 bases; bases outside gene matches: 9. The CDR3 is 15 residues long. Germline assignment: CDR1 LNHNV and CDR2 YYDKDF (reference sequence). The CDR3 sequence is CATSRDFSQGVAQYF. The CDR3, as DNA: TGTGCCACCAGCAGAGATTTTTCACAGGGGGTTGCGCAGTATTTT.

CDR3 in amino acids: CASSGDPSGTYEQYF. The CDR3 nucleotides are TGCGCCAGCAGCGGAGACCCTAGCGGAACCTACGAGCAGTACTTC. This chain uses TRBV5-1 with TRBJ2-7; 7 bases map to TRBD2. Germline V gene data show CDR1 as SGHRS and CDR2 as YFSETQ. V was clipped by 4 bases and J by 2 bases; unmatched bases: 9. The CDR3 totals 15 residues.

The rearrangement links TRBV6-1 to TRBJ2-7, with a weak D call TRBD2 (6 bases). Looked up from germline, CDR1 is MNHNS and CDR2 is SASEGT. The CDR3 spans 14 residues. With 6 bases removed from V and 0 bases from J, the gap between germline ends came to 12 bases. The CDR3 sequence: CASSTGRFSYEQYF. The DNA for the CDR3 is TGTGCCAGCAGCACGGGGAGGTTCTCCTACGAGCAGTACTTC.

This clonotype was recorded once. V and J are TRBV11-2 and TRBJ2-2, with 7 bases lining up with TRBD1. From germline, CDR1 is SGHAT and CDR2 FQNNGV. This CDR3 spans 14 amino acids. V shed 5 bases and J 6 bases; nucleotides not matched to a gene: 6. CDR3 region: CASSLQTGAGELFF. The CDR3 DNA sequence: TGTGCCAGCAGCCTACAAACAGGGGCCGGGGAGCTGTTTTTT.

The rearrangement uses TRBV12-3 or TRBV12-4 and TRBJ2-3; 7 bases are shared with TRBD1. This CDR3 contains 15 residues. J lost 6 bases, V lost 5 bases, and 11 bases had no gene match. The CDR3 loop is CASSLATGRQDTQYF. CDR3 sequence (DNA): TGTGCCAGCAGTCTCGCGACAGGGCGCCAGGATACGCAGTATTTT.

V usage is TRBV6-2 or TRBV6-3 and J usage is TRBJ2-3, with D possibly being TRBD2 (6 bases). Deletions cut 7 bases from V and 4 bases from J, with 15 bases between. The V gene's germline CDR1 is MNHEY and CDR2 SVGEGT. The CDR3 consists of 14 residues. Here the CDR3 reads CASMDGSGADTQYF. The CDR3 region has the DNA TGTGCCAGCATGGATGGATCGGGGGCAGATACGCAGTATTTT.

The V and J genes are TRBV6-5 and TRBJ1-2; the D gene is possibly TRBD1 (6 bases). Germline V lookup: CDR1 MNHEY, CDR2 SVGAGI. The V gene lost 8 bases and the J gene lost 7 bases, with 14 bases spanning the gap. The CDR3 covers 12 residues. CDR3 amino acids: CASREGTLGYTF. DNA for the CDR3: TGTGCCAGCCGGGAGGGGACACTTGGCTACACCTTC.

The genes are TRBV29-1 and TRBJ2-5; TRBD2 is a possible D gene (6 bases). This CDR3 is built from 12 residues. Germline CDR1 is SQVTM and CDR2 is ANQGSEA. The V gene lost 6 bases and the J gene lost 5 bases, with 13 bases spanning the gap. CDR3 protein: CSVETGGETQYF. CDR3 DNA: TGCAGCGTAGAAACAGGAGGGGAGACCCAGTACTTC. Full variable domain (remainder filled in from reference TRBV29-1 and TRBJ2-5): SAVISQKPSRDICQRGTSLTIQCQVDSQVTMMFWYRQQPGQSLTLIATANQGSEATYESGFVIDKFPISRPNLTFSTLTVSNMSPEDSSIYLCSVETGGETQYFGPGTRLLVL.

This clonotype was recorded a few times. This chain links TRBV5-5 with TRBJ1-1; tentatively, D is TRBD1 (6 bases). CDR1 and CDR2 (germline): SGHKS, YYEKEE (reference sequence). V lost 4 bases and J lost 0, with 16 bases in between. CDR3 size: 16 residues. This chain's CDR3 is CASSRFVGGMNTEAFF. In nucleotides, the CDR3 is TGTGCCAGCAGCCGTTTCGTAGGGGGTATGAACACTGAAGCTTTCTTT.

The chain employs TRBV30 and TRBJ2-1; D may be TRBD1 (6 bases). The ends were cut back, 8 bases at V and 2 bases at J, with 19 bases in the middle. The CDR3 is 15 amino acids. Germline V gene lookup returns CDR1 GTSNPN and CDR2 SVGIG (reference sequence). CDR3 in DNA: TGTGCCGGGGGTTGGGGGCAGGGAACCTACAATGAGCAGTTCTTC. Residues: CAGGWGQGTYNEQFF.

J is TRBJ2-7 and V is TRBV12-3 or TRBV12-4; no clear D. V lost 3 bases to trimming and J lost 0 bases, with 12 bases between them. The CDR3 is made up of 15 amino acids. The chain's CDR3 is CASSLRSAASYEQYF. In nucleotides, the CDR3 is TGTGCCAGCAGTTTGCGGTCGGCAGCCTCCTACGAGCAGTACTTC.

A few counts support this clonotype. The CDR3 DNA reads as TGTGCCAGCAGCTTGAGTCAGCAACAAGAGACCCAGTACTTC. Translated, it gives CASSLSQQQETQYF. The chain joins TRBV5-4 to TRBJ2-5; D gene uncertain. This CDR3 is 14 amino acids long. Germline loops: CDR1 SGHNT, CDR2 YYREEE (reference sequence). The V gene lost 1 base and the J gene lost 2 bases, with 9 bases spanning the gap.

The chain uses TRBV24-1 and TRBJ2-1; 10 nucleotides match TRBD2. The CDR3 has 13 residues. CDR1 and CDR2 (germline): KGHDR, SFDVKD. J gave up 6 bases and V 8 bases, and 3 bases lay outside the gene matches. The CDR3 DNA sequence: TGTGCCACCAAGGTAGCGGGAGGCAATGAGCAGTTCTTC. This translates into CATKVAGGNEQFF.

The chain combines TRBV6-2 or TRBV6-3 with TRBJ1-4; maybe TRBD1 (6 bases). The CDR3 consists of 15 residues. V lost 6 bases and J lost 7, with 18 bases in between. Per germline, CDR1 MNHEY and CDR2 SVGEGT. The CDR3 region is CASSDRPGRAEKLFF. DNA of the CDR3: TGTGCCAGCAGCGACAGGCCCGGTCGGGCTGAAAAACTGTTTTTT.

CDR3 protein: CASSEVMYRGSEQYF. The CDR3 DNA reads TGTGCCAGCAGTGAAGTCATGTACAGGGGTAGCGAGCAGTACTTC. V gene TRBV2 combines with J gene TRBJ2-7; TRBD1 agrees at 7 bases. Germline V lookup: CDR1 SNHLY, CDR2 FYNNEI. The CDR3 totals 15 residues. Unmatched junction bases numbered 9, after V lost 1 base and J lost 6 bases.

The CDR3 DNA sequence: TGTGCCAGCAGCGGAGGGGCCGCAGATACGCAGTATTTT. Protein sequence: CASSGGAADTQYF. V usage is TRBV7-9 and J usage is TRBJ2-3, with D perhaps TRBD2 (6 bases). The CDR3 runs to 13 residues. V was cut by 5 bases and J by 4 bases, with 10 bases left in between. From germline, CDR1 is SEHNR and CDR2 FQNEAQ (reference sequence).